The present entry profiles one T cell receptor (beta chain) with its context. Antigen: not known. In TCRdb, the 5' RACE reads were re-called with MiXCR into one record per CDR3 protein. This sample has roughly 9,100 distinct CDR3 sequences; less than 55% occur once, and the top ten carry around 6%. Study-wide points: Tumor memory CD4+ T cell TCR gene usage was found to cluster with blood and lymph node memory CD4+ cells and with lymph node naive CD4+ cells.

Tregs were sorted as CD4+CD25+CD127-/low cells. Sequenced material: Tregs sorted from a lymph node. The origin of this receptor is a female donor with breast cancer.

CDR3 protein: CASSPQGFPYEQYF. Written as DNA, the CDR3 is TGTGCCAGCAGCCCACAGGGATTCCCTTACGAGCAGTACTTC. V and J are TRBV27 and TRBJ2-7; TRBD1 might be the D (6 bases). CDR3 length: 14 amino acids. CDR1 and CDR2 from the germline V gene are MNHEY and SMNVEV (reference sequence). V lost 6 bases and J 4 bases, leaving 16 bases between the germline ends.